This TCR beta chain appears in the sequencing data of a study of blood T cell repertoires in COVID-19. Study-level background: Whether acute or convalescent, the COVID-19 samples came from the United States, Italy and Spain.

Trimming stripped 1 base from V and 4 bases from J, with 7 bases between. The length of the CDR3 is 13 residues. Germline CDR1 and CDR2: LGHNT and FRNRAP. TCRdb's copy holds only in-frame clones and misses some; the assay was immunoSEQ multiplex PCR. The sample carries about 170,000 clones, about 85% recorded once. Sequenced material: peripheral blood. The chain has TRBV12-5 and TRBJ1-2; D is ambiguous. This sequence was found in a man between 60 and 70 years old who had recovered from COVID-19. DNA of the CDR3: TGTGCTAGTGGTTTGGCACGGAGCTATGGCTACACCTTC. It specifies CASGLARSYGYTF.